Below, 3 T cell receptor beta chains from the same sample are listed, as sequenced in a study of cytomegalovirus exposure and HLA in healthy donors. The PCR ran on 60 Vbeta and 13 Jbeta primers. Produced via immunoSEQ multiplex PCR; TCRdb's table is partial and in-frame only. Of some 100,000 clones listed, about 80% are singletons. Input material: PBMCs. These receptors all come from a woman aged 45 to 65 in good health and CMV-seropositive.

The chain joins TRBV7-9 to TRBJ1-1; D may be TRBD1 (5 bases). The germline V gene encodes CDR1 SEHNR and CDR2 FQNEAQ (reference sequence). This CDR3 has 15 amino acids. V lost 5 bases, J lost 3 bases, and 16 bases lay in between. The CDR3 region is CASSLAQGAHTEAFF. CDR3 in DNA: TGTGCCAGCAGCCTGGCCCAAGGGGCGCACACTGAAGCTTTCTTT. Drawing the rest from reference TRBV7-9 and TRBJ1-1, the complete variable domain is DTGVSQNPRHKITKRGQNVTFRCDPISEHNRLYWYRQTLGQGPEFLTYFQNEAQLEKSRLLSDRFSAERPKGSFSTLEIQRTEQGDSAMYLCASSLAQGAHTEAFFGQGTRLTVV.

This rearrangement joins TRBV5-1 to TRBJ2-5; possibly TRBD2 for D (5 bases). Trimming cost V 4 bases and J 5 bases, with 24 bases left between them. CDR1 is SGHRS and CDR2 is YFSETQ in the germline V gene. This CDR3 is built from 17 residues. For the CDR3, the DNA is TGCGCCAGCAGCACCGGACTGCAGGAACCCACCGGGGAGACCCAGTACTTC. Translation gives CASSTGLQEPTGETQYF.

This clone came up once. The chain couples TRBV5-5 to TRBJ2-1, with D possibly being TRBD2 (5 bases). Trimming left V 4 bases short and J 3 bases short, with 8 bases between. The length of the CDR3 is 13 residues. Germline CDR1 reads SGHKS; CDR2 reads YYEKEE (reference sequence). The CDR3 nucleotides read TGTGCCAGCAGCCCCACTAGCTACAATGAGCAGTTCTTC. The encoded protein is CASSPTSYNEQFF.